Following are 2 T cell receptor beta chains from one sample sequenced in a study of blood T cell repertoires in COVID-19 (dated by TCRdb to 2019 to 2021). The library was produced with the immunoSEQ multiplex PCR assay. Held by TCRdb, this immuneACCESS table contains in-frame sequences only and omits some clones. Under half of the omission traces to an unresolved V gene where checked; the cause of the rest is unknown. The sample records about 170,000 clones, about 83% of which are singletons. Roughly 2% of the sample is taken by the ten largest. Sequencing was done on a sample of peripheral blood. These receptors were obtained from a woman older than 75 with acute or convalescent COVID-19.

In its sample, this clone was seen once. This chain uses TRBV5-1 with TRBJ1-4; 8 nucleotides match TRBD1. V shed 2 bases, J shed 5 bases, and the junction held 8 bases outside the gene matches. Germline V gene lookup returns CDR1 SGHRS and CDR2 YFSETQ. The CDR3 is 16 residues long. CDR3 coding DNA: TGCGCCAGCAGCTTTTTCCCCAGACAGGGGAATGAAAAACTGTTTTTT. Protein sequence: CASSFFPRQGNEKLFF.

The V and J genes are TRBV7-2 and TRBJ2-3, with 12 bases identical to TRBD2. This CDR3 region has 16 residues. Germline assignment: CDR1 SGHTA and CDR2 FQGNSA. V lost 5 bases and J lost 3; bases outside the gene matches: 6. CDR3 in amino acids: CASSRTGTSGTDTQYF. The CDR3 bases are TGTGCCAGCAGCCGTACAGGGACTAGCGGGACAGATACGCAGTATTTT.